Each of the 3 T cell receptor beta chains below was sequenced from the same sample in a study of shared clonotypes between healthy human individuals. Sequencing used immunoSEQ multiplex PCR; TCRdb keeps in-frame clones, though not all of them. The sample lists millions of clones; roughly 92% were seen once. Sample: naive CD4+ T cells sorted from blood. Subset here: CD45RA+ positively selected. These receptors came from a man younger than 35 in good health.

The rearrangement uses TRBV5-4 and TRBJ2-5; 11 bases agree with TRBD2. CDR3 length: 16 amino acids. V gave up 6 bases and J gave up 0 bases; unmatched junction bases: 7. CDR1 is SGHNT, CDR2 YYREEE, per germline (reference sequence). CDR3 loop: CASTRGTSGNQETQYF. For the CDR3, the DNA is TGTGCCAGCACCCGAGGGACTAGCGGAAACCAAGAGACCCAGTACTTC.

V and J are TRBV2 and TRBJ2-3, with D uncertain. Germline CDR1 is SNHLY and CDR2 is FYNNEI. The V end was cut by 4 bases, the J end by 4 bases, with 9 bases between. The CDR3 is 13 residues long. CDR3 loop: CASSVGAPDTQYF. For the CDR3, the DNA is TGTGCCAGCAGTGTCGGCGCCCCAGATACGCAGTATTTT.

CDR3 residues: CASIRGRGDTDTQYF. The CDR3 DNA is TGTGCCAGCATCCGCGGGCGCGGGGACACAGATACGCAGTATTTT. This chain connects TRBV6-1 to TRBJ2-3, with a weak D call TRBD2 (6 bases). The germline CDR1 and CDR2 sequences are MNHNS and SASEGT. The V gene lost 7 bases and the J gene lost 2 bases, with 16 bases spanning the gap. This CDR3 contains 15 residues.